This T cell receptor beta chain was obtained from a study of low-dose radiotherapy and immunotherapy resistance in tumors. Gene-specific TRAV and TRBV primers were used for first-strand cDNA, covering alpha and beta chains. TCR amplification involved 20 PCR cycles with a constant-region primer and V-primer adapter. TCRdb re-called the reads through MiXCR, storing one row per CDR3 protein. The sample has about 30,000 distinct CDR3 sequences, approximately 54% seen once. Regarding time point: after trial treatment. The treatment was: LDRT plus nivolumab, ipilimumab, low-dose cyclophosphamide and aspirin (RACIN trial). Donors received nivolumab, ipilimumab, aspirin, low-dose cyclophosphamide and low-dose radiotherapy. This specimen was PBMCs, taken after low-dose radiotherapy plus immunotherapy. The TCR comes from a male donor with gallbladder cancer.

Here the CDR3 DNA reads TGCGCCAGCAGCGCGGGGATGAACACTGAAGCTTTCTTT. Its translation is CASSAGMNTEAFF. The rearrangement joins TRBV5-1 to TRBJ1-1; D is unresolved. V was clipped by 4 bases and J by 0 bases, with 7 bases between them. This CDR3 contains 13 residues. Germline V gene data show CDR1 as SGHRS and CDR2 as YFSETQ. Looking up the rest from reference TRBV5-1 and TRBJ1-1 gives the full variable domain: KAGVTQTPRYLIKTRGQQVTLSCSPISGHRSVSWYQQTPGQGLQFLFEYFSETQRNKGNFPGRFSGRQFSNSRSEMNVSTLELGDSALYLCASSAGMNTEAFFGQGTRLTVV.